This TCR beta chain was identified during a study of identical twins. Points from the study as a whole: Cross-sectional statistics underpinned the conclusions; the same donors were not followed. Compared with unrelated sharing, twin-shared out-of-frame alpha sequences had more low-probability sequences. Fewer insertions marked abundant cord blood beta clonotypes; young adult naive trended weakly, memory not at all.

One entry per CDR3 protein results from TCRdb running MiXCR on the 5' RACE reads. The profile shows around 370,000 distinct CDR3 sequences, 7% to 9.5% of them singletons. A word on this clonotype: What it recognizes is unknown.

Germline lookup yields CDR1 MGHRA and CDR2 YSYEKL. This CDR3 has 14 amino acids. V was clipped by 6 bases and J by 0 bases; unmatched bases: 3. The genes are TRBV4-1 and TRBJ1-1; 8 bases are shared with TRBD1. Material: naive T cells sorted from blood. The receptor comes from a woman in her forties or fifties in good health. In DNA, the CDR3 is TGCGCCAGCAGACGGACAGGGTTGAACACTGAAGCTTTCTTT. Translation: CASRRTGLNTEAFF.